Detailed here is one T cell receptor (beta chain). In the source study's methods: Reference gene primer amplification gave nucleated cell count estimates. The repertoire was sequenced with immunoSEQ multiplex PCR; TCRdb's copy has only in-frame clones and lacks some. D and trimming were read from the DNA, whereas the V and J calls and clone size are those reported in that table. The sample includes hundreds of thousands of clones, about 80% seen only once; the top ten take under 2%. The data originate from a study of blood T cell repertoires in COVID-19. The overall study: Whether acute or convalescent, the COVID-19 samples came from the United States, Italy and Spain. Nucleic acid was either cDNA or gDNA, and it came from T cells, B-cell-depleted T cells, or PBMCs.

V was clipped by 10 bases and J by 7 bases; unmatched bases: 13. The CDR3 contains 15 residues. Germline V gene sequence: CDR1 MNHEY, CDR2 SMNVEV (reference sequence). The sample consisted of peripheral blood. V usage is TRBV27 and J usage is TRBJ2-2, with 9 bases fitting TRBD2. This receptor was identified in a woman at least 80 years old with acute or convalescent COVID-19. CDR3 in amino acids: CATKGAGGRGGELFF. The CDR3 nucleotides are TGTGCCACAAAAGGGGCGGGAGGGCGAGGCGGGGAGCTGTTTTTT.